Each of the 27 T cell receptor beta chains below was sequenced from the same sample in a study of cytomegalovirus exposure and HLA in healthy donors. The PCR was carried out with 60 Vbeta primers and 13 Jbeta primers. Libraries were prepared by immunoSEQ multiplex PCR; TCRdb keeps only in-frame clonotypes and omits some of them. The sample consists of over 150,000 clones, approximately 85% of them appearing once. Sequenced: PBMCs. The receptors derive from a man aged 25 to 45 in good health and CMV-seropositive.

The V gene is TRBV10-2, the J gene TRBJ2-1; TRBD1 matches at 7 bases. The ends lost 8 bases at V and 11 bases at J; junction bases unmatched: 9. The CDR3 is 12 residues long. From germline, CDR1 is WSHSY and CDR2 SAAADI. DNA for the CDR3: TGCGCCAGCGGGACAGCCCCACAGAAGCAGTTCTTC. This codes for CASGTAPQKQFF.

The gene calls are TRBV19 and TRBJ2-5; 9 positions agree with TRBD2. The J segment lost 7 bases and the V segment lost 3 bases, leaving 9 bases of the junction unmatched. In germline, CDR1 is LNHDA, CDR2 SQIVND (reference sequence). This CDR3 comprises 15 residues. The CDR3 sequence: CASSISGSGIGTQYF. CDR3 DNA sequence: TGTGCCAGTAGTATTAGCGGGAGTGGTATTGGGACCCAGTACTTC.

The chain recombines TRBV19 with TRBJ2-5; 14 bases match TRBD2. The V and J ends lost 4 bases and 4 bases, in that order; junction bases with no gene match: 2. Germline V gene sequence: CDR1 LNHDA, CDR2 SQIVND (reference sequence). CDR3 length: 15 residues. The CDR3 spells CASSTGTSGRETQYF. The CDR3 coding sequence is TGTGCCAGTAGTACGGGGACTAGCGGGAGAGAGACCCAGTACTTC.

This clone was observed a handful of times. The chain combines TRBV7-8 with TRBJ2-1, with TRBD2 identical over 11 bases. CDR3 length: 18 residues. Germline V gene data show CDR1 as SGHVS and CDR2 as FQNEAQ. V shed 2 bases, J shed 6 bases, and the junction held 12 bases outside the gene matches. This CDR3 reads CASSLPLRLAGLGNEQFF. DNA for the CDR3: TGTGCCAGCAGCTTACCATTACGACTAGCGGGATTAGGCAATGAGCAGTTCTTC.

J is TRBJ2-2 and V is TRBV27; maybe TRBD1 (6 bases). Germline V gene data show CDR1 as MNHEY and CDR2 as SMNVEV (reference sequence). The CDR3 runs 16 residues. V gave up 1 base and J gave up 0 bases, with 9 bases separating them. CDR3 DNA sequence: TGTGCCAGCAGTTTATTGGGGGCGGCGAACACCGGGGAGCTGTTTTTT. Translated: CASSLLGAANTGELFF.

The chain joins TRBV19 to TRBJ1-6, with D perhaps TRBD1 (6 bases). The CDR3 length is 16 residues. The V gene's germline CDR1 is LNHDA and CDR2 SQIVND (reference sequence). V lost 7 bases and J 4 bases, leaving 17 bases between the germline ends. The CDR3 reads CASTTTPTGYNSPLHF. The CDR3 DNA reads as TGTGCCAGTACCACGACCCCGACAGGATATAATTCACCCCTCCACTTT.

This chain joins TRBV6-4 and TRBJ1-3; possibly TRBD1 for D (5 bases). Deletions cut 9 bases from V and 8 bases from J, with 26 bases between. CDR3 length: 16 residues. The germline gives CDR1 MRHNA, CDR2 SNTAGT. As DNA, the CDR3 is TGTGCCAGTATTGCCCACCCTATAGACAGCGGGGACACCATATATTTT. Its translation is CASIAHPIDSGDTIYF.

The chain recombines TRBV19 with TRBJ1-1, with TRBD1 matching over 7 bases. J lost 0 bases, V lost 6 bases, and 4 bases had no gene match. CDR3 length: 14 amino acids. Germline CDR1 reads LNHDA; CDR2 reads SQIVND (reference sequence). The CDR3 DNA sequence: TGTGCCAGTAGGAAGGGACAGATGAACACTGAAGCTTTCTTT. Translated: CASRKGQMNTEAFF.

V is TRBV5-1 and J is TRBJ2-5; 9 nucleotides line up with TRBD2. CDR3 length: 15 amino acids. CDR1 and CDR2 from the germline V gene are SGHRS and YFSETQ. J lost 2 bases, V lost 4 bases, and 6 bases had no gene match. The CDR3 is CASSRSGRRQETQYF. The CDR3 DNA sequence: TGCGCCAGCAGCCGGAGCGGGAGGAGGCAAGAGACCCAGTACTTC.

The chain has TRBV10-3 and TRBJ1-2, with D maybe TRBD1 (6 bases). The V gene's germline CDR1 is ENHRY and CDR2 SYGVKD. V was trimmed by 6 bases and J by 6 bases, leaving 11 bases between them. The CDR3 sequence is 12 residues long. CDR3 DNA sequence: TGTGCCATCAGGGGGGGGGCCGATGGCTACACCTTC. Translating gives CAIRGGADGYTF.

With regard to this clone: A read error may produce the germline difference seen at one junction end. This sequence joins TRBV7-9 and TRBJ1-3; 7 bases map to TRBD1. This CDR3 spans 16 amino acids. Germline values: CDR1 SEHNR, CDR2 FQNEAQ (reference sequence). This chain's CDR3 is CSSSDRERSSGNTIYF. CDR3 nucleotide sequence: TGTTCCAGCAGCGACAGGGAACGGAGCTCTGGAAACACCATATATTTT.

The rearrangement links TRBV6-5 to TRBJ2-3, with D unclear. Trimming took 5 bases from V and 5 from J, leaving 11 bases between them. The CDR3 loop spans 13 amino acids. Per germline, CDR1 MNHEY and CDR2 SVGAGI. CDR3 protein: CASSPMLRDTQYF. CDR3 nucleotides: TGTGCCAGCAGTCCTATGTTGAGAGATACGCAGTATTTT.

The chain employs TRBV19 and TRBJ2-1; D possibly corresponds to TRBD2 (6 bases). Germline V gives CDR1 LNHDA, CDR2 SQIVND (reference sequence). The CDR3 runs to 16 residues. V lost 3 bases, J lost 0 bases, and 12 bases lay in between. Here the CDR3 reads CASSIRSGNSYNEQFF. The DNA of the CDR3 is TGTGCCAGTAGTATCCGTAGCGGCAACTCCTACAATGAGCAGTTCTTC. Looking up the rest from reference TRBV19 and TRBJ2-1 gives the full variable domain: DGGITQSPKYLFRKEGQNVTLSCEQNLNHDAMYWYRQDPGQGLRLIYYSQIVNDFQKGDIAEGYSVSREKKESFPLTVTSAQKNPTAFYLCASSIRSGNSYNEQFFGPGTRLTVL.

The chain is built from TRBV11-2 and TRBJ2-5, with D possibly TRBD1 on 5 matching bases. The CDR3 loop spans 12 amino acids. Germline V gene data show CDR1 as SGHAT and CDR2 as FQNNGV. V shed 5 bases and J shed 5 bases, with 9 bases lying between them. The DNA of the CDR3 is TGTGCCAGCAGCCAAGCAGGGGAGACCCAGTACTTC. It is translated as CASSQAGETQYF.

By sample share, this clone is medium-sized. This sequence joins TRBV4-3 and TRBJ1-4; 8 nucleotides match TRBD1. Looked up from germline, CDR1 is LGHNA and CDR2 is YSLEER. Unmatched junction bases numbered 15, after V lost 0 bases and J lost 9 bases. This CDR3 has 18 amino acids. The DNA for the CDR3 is TGCGCCAGCAGCCAAGATCCACTGCAGGGGGCGGTTTCGCAAAAACTGTTTTTT. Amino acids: CASSQDPLQGAVSQKLFF.

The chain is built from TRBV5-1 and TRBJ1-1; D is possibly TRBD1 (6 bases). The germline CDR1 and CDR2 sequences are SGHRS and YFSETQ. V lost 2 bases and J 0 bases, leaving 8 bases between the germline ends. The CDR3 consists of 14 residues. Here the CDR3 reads CASSLQGMNTEAFF. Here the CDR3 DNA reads TGCGCCAGCAGCTTACAGGGCATGAACACTGAAGCTTTCTTT.

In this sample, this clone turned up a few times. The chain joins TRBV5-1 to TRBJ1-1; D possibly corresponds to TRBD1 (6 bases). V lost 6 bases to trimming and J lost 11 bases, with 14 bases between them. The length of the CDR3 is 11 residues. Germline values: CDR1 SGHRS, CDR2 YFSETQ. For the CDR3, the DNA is TGCGCCAGCAAGGGAACAGGGAGCGCTTTCTTT. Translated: CASKGTGSAFF.

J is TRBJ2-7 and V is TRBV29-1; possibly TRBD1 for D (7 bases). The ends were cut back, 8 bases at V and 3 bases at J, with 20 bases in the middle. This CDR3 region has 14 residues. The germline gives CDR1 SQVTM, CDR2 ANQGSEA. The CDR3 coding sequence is TGCAGCCCCCCAGGGGGACTGAAGATCTACGAGCAGTACTTC. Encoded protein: CSPPGGLKIYEQYF.

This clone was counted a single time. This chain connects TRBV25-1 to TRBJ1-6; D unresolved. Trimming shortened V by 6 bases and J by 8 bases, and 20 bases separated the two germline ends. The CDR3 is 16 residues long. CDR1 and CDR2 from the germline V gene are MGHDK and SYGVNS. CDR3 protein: CASSPDPQSVYSPLHF. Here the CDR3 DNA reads TGTGCCAGCAGCCCCGATCCCCAGAGCGTATATTCACCCCTCCACTTT.

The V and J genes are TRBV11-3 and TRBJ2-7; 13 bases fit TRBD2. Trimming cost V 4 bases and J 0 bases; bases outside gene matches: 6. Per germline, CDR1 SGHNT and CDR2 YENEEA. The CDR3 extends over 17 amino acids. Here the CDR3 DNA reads TGTGCCAGCAGCTCGCAGGGACTAGCGGGACCCTCCTACGAGCAGTACTTC. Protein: CASSSQGLAGPSYEQYF.

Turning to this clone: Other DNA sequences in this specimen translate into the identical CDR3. CDR3 region: CASSQAASGAGANYGYTF. Written as DNA, the CDR3 is TGCGCCAGCAGCCAAGCAGCAAGCGGTGCTGGTGCTAACTATGGCTACACCTTC. The rearrangement joins TRBV4-1 to TRBJ1-2; D is unclear. From germline, CDR1 is MGHRA and CDR2 YSYEKL. The CDR3 loop spans 18 amino acids. Trimming stripped 1 base from V and 0 bases from J, with 18 bases between.

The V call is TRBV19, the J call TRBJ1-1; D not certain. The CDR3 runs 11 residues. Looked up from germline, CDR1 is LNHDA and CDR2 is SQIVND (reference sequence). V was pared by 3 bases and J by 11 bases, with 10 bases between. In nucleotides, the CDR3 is TGTGCCAGTAGTATCAGTCGGAGGGCTTTCTTT. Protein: CASSISRRAFF.

The CDR3 DNA follows: TGTGCCAGCAGTGAATGGGGGGGGCCGAAAGATCAGCCCCAGCATTTT. Its translation is CASSEWGGPKDQPQHF. This sequence joins TRBV25-1 and TRBJ1-5; D perhaps matches TRBD1 (6 bases). The CDR3 contains 16 residues. CDR1 and CDR2 from the germline V gene are MGHDK and SYGVNS. The V gene lost 1 base and the J gene lost 5 bases, with 15 bases spanning the gap.

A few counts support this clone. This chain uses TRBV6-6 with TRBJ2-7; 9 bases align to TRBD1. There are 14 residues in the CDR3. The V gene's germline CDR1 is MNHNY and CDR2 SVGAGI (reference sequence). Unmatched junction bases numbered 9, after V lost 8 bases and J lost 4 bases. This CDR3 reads CASLGQGKEYEQYF. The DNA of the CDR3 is TGTGCCAGCCTCGGACAGGGGAAAGAATACGAGCAGTACTTC.

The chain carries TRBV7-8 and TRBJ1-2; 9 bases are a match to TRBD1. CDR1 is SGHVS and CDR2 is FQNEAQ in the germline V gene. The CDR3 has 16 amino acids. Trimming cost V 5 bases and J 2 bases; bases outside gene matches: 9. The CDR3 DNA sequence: TGTGCCAGCAGCGAAAATATCGGACAGGGGAACTATGGCTACACCTTC. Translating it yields CASSENIGQGNYGYTF.

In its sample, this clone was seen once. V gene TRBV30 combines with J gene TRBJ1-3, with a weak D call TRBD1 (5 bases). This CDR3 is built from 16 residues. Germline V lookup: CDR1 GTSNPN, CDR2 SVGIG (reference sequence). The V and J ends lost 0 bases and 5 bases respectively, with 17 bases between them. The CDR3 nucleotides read TGTGCCTGGAGTGTTAATGCTGGGAGGGGCAGAAACACCATATATTTT. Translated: CAWSVNAGRGRNTIYF.

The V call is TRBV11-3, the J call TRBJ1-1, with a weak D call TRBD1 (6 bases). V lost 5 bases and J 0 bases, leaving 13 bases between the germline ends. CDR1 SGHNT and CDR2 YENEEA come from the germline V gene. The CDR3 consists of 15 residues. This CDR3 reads CASSLGGAVNTEAFF. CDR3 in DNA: TGTGCCAGCAGCCTGGGGGGGGCTGTGAACACTGAAGCTTTCTTT.